Reported below is one TCR beta chain. Its antigen is unknown. Via MiXCR, TCRdb re-called the 5' RACE reads, giving one row per CDR3 protein. The sample contains under 500,000 distinct CDR3 sequences, roughly a sixth of which appear only once. These data originate in a study of T cells after yellow fever vaccination. Overall study results and limits: Of the clonotypes, a small share occurred in both CD4 and CD8 compartments.

The ends were cut back, 3 bases at V and 0 bases at J, with 8 bases in the middle. The CDR3 is made up of 14 amino acids. The clonotype was recovered from a man between 18 and 29 years old who received the YFV17D yellow fever vaccine. The chain recombines TRBV12-3 or TRBV12-4 with TRBJ1-1; no clear D gene. Sequenced material: PBMCs, taken before the yellow fever booster vaccination. CDR3 amino acids: CASSFHGLNTEAFF. The DNA for the CDR3 is TGTGCCAGCAGTTTTCACGGCTTGAACACTGAAGCTTTCTTT.